The subject of this entry is one T cell receptor beta chain. Its antigen is still unknown. No much larger clonotype is one base removed from it; base qualities were not supplied. The donors were healthy, HIV-negative adults who had no recently reported acute infections or vaccinations. Every donor was a Caucasian adult living in Nashville, Tennessee, USA. For unsorted samples, roughly 86 million PBMCs were counted and genomic DNA was extracted with the QIAamp DNA Blood Mini kit. After blood collection by leukapheresis, PBMCs were isolated using Ficoll-Histopaque density gradient centrifugation and then cryopreserved in the vapor phase of liquid nitrogen. These data originate in a study of shared clonotypes between healthy human individuals (dated by TCRdb to the early 2020s). Looking at the study overall: The cohort comprised a couple of women and a few men aged 18 to 49 years. To estimate repertoire size and how much clonotype sharing occurs between individuals, the study deeply sequenced the blood TCR repertoires of five healthy adults. Libraries were prepared and TCR repertoires were sequenced by different laboratories using diverse techniques, in order to increase sequencing depth and limit assay-specific biases. Leukapheresis yielded between about 0.85 and 10 billion PBMCs per donor. What the study reported, not specific to this receptor: Pairwise subsampling indicated that sequencing depth was expected to affect the degree of clonotype sharing among donors. Sampling was restricted to blood, and TCR repertoires in tissue are likely to differ from TCR repertoires in blood. The genetic and exposure-history diversity represented was limited by the small number of donors.

TCR CDR3 regions were amplified from genomic DNA by multiplex PCR using the deep immunoSEQ assay. Genomic DNA extracted from each cell subset was distributed evenly over all wells of several immunoSEQ 96-well plates, and each plate served as one replicate. Each replicate PCR for unsorted PBMC received about 300 ng genomic DNA, equal to about 30,000 T cell genomes. Unsorted PBMC genomic DNA was sequenced across ten immunoSEQ deep assay plates. Purified libraries were quantified with a Qubit 3.0 fluorometer, sized on a Bioanalyzer 2100, and re-quantified with the KAPA Library Quantification kit. Every immunoSEQ 96-well plate was sequenced on a dedicated single-read 150-cycle Illumina NextSeq 550 flow cell. As for how the authors treated the data: Because only junctional sequences without quality scores were contained in the immunoSEQ output, filtering matching that applied to full-length reads could not be performed. Sequences were annotated with PyIR, a Python wrapper for IgBLAST v1.9, and V/J genes and CDR3 were assigned using IMGT germline references. Reads were removed for weak V/J assignments (E-value above 1e-6), missing CDR3, stop codons, out-of-frame junctions, or ambiguous translated residues. V3J clonotypes were defined as sequences sharing an identical inferred V gene, J gene, and CDR3 amino acid sequence. To compute the percentage overlap between repertoires, the number of shared unique clonotypes was divided by the size of the smaller repertoire. Three approaches were used to assess repertoire richness: RTK rarefaction, the Chao1 estimator, and Recon v2.1 estimates of unobserved clonotypes. TCRdb limited this immuneACCESS table to in-frame rearrangements with V and J called. A share of clones is missing; checked studies link under half to unresolved V genes, and the rest is unexplained. The V and J calls and clone size were taken over from that table, and D and trimming were inferred from the DNA. For this sample the table gives 450,000 to 500,000 clones, of which about 82% were detected only once. The top ten clones comprise 10% to 15% of the sample.

The germline V gene specifies SGHRS as CDR1 and YFSETQ as CDR2. The CDR3 covers 17 residues, taking in both the cysteine and the phenylalanine. Only the CDR3 DNA stays, 51 bases, in frame from base 1. The V end gives up 2 bases and the J end 0 bases, leaving 4 bases in the junction not matched to a gene. Sequencing was performed on PBMCs. The clonotype comes from a middle-aged woman in good health. Some clones in this sample may be carry-over from other donors' samples. The chain joins TRBV5-1 to TRBJ2-2, with 10 middle bases fitting TRBD1. The CDR3 here reads CASSLIGQGANTGELFF. DNA sequence: TGCGCCAGCAGCTTAATCGGACAGGGGGCGAACACCGGGGAGCTGTTTTTT.